This T cell receptor (beta chain) was found in a study of cytomegalovirus exposure and HLA in healthy donors. At the level of the study: A data release that came early held 75 million to 85 million unique TCRs from HLA-typed donors. Membership in the Caucasian-associated ancestry cluster was found for 81% of fewer than 450 genotyped donors.

V gave up 4 bases and J gave up 7 bases, with 9 bases separating them. The germline gives CDR1 SGHDT, CDR2 YYEEEE. The CDR3 runs to 11 residues. This clone was found once. PCR employed 60 Vbeta and 13 Jbeta primers. Assay used: immunoSEQ multiplex PCR; TCRdb lists only in-frame clones, some missing. The sample holds about 190,000 clones, 60% to 80% seen once. Despite likely unrecorded immune exposures, the donors were nominally healthy at the time of sampling. The receptor comes from a woman in her twenties or thirties in good health and CMV-seropositive. Sequenced input: PBMCs. The chain uses TRBV5-6 and TRBJ2-7; D gene uncertain. CDR3 DNA: TGTGCCAGCAGCAGTGACTGGGAGCAGTACTTC. Translation gives CASSSDWEQYF.